Following are 20 T cell receptor beta chains from one sample sequenced in a study of blood T cell repertoires in COVID-19. The table came from immunoSEQ multiplex PCR; TCRdb's copy has only in-frame clones and leaves some out. The sample lists approximately 300,000 clones; approximately 90% were seen once. The sequenced sample was PBMCs or T cells enriched from blood (not recorded which). These TCRs come from a woman aged 25 to 39 who had recovered from COVID-19.

The chain links TRBV19 to TRBJ1-1; a possible D gene is TRBD1 (6 bases). This CDR3 is 12 amino acids long. Germline CDR1 is LNHDA and CDR2 is SQIVND (reference sequence). V was shortened by 7 bases and J by 11 bases, with 17 bases between the two germline ends. The CDR3 here is CASKRTGTNAFF. The CDR3 DNA follows: TGTGCCAGTAAGAGAACCGGGACAAACGCTTTCTTT.

V is TRBV5-1 and J is TRBJ1-3; a possible D gene is TRBD1 (6 bases). The CDR3 totals 13 residues. The germline V and J ends were trimmed by 7 bases and 2 bases, with 10 bases remaining between them. Germline V lookup: CDR1 SGHRS, CDR2 YFSETQ. The CDR3 DNA follows: TGCGCCAGCTCACAGGGCACTGGAAACACCATATATTTT. Translated, it gives CASSQGTGNTIYF.

This clone was detected only a few times. The chain combines TRBV27 with TRBJ1-4; D gene unclear. The CDR3 sequence is 13 residues long. Germline assignment: CDR1 MNHEY and CDR2 SMNVEV (reference sequence). V was pared by 4 bases and J by 8 bases, with 11 bases between. CDR3 nucleotides: TGTGCCAGCAGTTCCGAGGGCGGGGAAAAACTGTTTTTT. Its protein product is CASSSEGGEKLFF.

The chain employs TRBV29-1 and TRBJ1-1; D may be TRBD1 (6 bases). Trimming shortened V by 2 bases and J by 3 bases, and 16 bases separated the two germline ends. CDR1 is SQVTM and CDR2 is ANQGSEA in the germline V gene. The CDR3 runs to 15 residues. Here the CDR3 reads CSVEPGAGGDTEAFF. Written as DNA, the CDR3 is TGCAGCGTTGAACCAGGGGCCGGTGGTGACACTGAAGCTTTCTTT. Full variable domain (outside the CDR3, taken from reference TRBV29-1 and TRBJ1-1): SAVISQKPSRDICQRGTSLTIQCQVDSQVTMMFWYRQQPGQSLTLIATANQGSEATYESGFVIDKFPISRPNLTFSTLTVSNMSPEDSSIYLCSVEPGAGGDTEAFFGQGTRLTVV.

This chain uses TRBV12-3 or TRBV12-4 with TRBJ1-1; no clear D. The length of the CDR3 is 11 residues. The V end was cut by 7 bases, the J end by 7 bases, with 10 bases between. CDR3 region: CASIFGNEAFF. CDR3 nucleotide sequence: TGTGCCAGCATTTTCGGGAATGAAGCTTTCTTT.

The CDR3 DNA follows: TGTGCCTGGAGCCTTACAGGGTTTGAAAAACTGTTTTTT. This translates into CAWSLTGFEKLFF. The rearrangement links TRBV30 to TRBJ1-4, with a tentative D call TRBD1 (6 bases). The CDR3 contains 13 residues. Trimming took 3 bases from V and 7 from J, leaving 12 bases between them. CDR1 is GTSNPN, CDR2 SVGIG, per germline (reference sequence).

The rearrangement links TRBV4-1 to TRBJ1-1, with TRBD1 matching over 7 bases. CDR1 is MGHRA and CDR2 is YSYEKL in the germline V gene. The V segment lost 0 bases and the J segment 11 bases; nucleotides outside the gene matches: 12. The CDR3 is 15 amino acids. The CDR3 DNA follows: TGCGCCAGCAGCCAAGATGGAGGGGGCGAAACCTGGGCTTTCTTT. Its protein product is CASSQDGGGETWAFF.

The chain links TRBV7-2 to TRBJ2-3; 9 nucleotides match TRBD2. CDR3 length equals 15 residues. The trim removed 5 bases at V and 4 bases at J, leaving 7 bases unmatched. From germline, CDR1 is SGHTA and CDR2 FQGNSA. The CDR3 spells CASSTSAGGPDTQYF. The DNA for the CDR3 is TGTGCCAGCAGCACCTCAGCGGGGGGCCCAGATACGCAGTATTTT.

This chain connects TRBV5-5 to TRBJ2-3; D ambiguous. The CDR3 has 14 residues. Germline CDR1 and CDR2: SGHKS and YYEKEE (reference sequence). Trimming cost V 3 bases and J 2 bases, with 10 bases left between them. The CDR3 coding sequence is TGTGCCAGCAGCTCCAGGTCTTCCACAGATACGCAGTATTTT. Amino acid sequence: CASSSRSSTDTQYF.

This clone was picked up a small number of times. This chain links TRBV7-9 with TRBJ2-3; D not certain. Germline-derived CDR1 and CDR2 are SEHNR and FQNEAQ (reference sequence). The CDR3 has 14 residues. Deletions cut 10 bases from V and 5 bases from J, with 19 bases between. Here the CDR3 reads CATAFASAEDTQYF. The CDR3 DNA is TGTGCCACCGCGTTCGCGAGCGCGGAAGATACGCAGTATTTT.

The chain uses TRBV7-6 and TRBJ1-6, with 8 bases that match TRBD1. Germline CDR1 SGHVS, CDR2 FNYEAQ. V lost 4 bases and J lost 9; bases outside the gene matches: 2. The CDR3 sequence is 13 residues long. The DNA for the CDR3 is TGTGCCAGCAGCTCCACAGGGGGTTCACCCCTCCACTTT. Translated, it gives CASSSTGGSPLHF.

V and J are TRBV11-2 and TRBJ2-1; 12 positions agree with TRBD2. This CDR3 contains 16 residues. Germline CDR1 SGHAT, CDR2 FQNNGV. The trim removed 1 base at V and 9 bases at J, leaving 7 bases unmatched. CDR3 nucleotide sequence: TGTGCCAGCAGCTTAGGCCCTAGCGGGGGGGCTGGTGAGCAGTTCTTC. Residues: CASSLGPSGGAGEQFF.

The V call is TRBV12-2, the J call TRBJ1-6; the table assigns TRBD1, which was not confirmed against the DNA. TRBV12-2 is a listed pseudogene. The CDR3 sequence is 12 residues long. The CDR3 reads CASPHGNSPLHF. The CDR3 region has the DNA TGTGCAAGTCCACATGGTAATTCACCCCTCCACTTT.

The rearrangement uses TRBV28 and TRBJ2-1; D is ambiguous. The CDR3 totals 15 residues. With 4 bases removed from V and 0 bases from J, the gap between germline ends came to 10 bases. Looked up from germline, CDR1 is MDHEN and CDR2 is SYDVKM. The CDR3 DNA reads as TGTGCCAGCAGTTCAACCTCGAGCTCCTACAATGAGCAGTTCTTC. This encodes CASSSTSSSYNEQFF.

V gene TRBV6-5 combines with J gene TRBJ2-2; 7 bases are shared with TRBD1. V lost 2 bases to trimming and J lost 1 base; unmatched junction nucleotides: 4. The CDR3 loop spans 16 amino acids. Germline CDR1 MNHEY, CDR2 SVGAGI. The CDR3 reads CASSYPRTGNTGELFF. CDR3 bases: TGTGCCAGCAGTTACCCTCGGACAGGGAACACCGGGGAGCTGTTTTTT.

The V and J genes are TRBV6-5 and TRBJ2-5; 7 nucleotides align to TRBD1. After removal of 0 bases from V and 1 base from J, the junction contained 2 bases not matched to a gene. The CDR3 length is 15 residues. CDR1 MNHEY and CDR2 SVGAGI come from the germline V gene. The CDR3, as DNA: TGTGCCAGCAGTTACTCGCGGACAGGCCAAGAGACCCAGTACTTC. Amino acids: CASSYSRTGQETQYF.

V usage is TRBV20-1 and J usage is TRBJ2-7; 8 bases are shared with TRBD2. The CDR3 contains 14 residues. V lost 6 bases and J lost 4; bases outside the gene matches: 11. The germline V gene has CDR1 DFQATT and CDR2 SNEGSKA (reference sequence). This CDR3 reads CSASQGSGGYEQYF. CDR3 DNA: TGCAGTGCCAGTCAGGGGAGCGGGGGTTACGAGCAGTACTTC.

The chain carries TRBV6-1 and TRBJ1-3, with 7 nucleotides matching TRBD1. J was trimmed by 4 bases and V by 4 bases; bases with no gene match: 19. Germline-derived CDR1 and CDR2 are MNHNS and SASEGT. The CDR3 runs 19 residues. CDR3 amino acids: CASSADRPTFGTSGNTIYF. CDR3 bases: TGTGCCAGCAGTGCGGACAGGCCTACCTTCGGGACTTCGGGAAACACCATATATTTT.

The CDR3 DNA sequence: TGTGCCAGCAGCCTCCCCCGGGGAACCCTCCACTTT. This gives the protein CASSLPRGTLHF. This chain connects TRBV3-1 (or the pseudogene TRBV3-2) to TRBJ1-6; D gene ambiguous. This CDR3 contains 12 residues. Trimming removed 4 bases from V and 14 bases from J, with 12 bases in between. Germline assignment: CDR1 LGHDT and CDR2 YNNKEL (reference sequence).

This clone has only one observation. The J gene is TRBJ2-5, the V gene TRBV11-1; the D gene is possibly TRBD1 (6 bases). Germline CDR1 and CDR2: SGHAT and FQDESV (reference sequence). With 2 bases removed from V and 5 bases from J, the gap between germline ends came to 18 bases. The CDR3 runs to 16 residues. CDR3 bases: TGTGCCAGCAGCTTATTAGAGAAGGGGGTCGGGGAGACCCAGTACTTC. It yields the protein CASSLLEKGVGETQYF. Complete variable domain (other parts from reference TRBV11-1 and TRBJ2-5): EAEVAQSPRYKITEKSQAVAFWCDPISGHATLYWYRQILGQGPELLVQFQDESVVDDSQLPKDRFSAERLKGVDSTLKIQPAELGDSAMYLCASSLLEKGVGETQYFGPGTRLLVL.